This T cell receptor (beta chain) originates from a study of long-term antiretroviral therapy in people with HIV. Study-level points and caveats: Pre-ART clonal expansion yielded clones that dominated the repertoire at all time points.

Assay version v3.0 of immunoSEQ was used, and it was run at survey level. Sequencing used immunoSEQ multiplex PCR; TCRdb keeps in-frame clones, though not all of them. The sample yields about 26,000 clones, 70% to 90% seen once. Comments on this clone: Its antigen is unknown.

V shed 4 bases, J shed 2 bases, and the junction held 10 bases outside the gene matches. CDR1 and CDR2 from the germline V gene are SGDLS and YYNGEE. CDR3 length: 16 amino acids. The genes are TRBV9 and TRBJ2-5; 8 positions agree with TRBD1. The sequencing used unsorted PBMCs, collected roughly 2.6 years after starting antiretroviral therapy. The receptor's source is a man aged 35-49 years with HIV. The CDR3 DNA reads TGTGCCAGCAGCCTTGGACAGGGAGCTCCTCAAGAGACCCAGTACTTC. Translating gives CASSLGQGAPQETQYF.